What follows are 32 T cell receptor beta chains derived from one specimen sequenced in a study of vaccination effects on CD4 cells after COVID-19. Measured with immunoSEQ multiplex PCR; TCRdb has only the in-frame clones, and not every one. The sample holds roughly 27,000 clones, 65% to 75% seen once. Antigen-specific CD4+ T cells were expanded (with viral peptide pools) by the ViraFEST assay ahead of sequencing. CD4+ T cells were isolated after less than 13 days of culture. The person's infection with SARS-CoV-2, confirmed by PCR, took place between March and December 2020. No cognate antigen is known for these TCRs. Sequenced here: CD4+ T cells from PBMCs cultured with SARS-CoV-2 spike peptides, sampled before COVID-19 vaccination. These receptors originate from a human donor who had a prior SARS-CoV-2 infection.

This clone was observed once. CDR3 coding DNA: TGTGCCAGTGCGAGAGGACAGGGCCTGGGGACCCAGTACTTC. It is translated as CASARGQGLGTQYF. The gene calls are TRBV19 and TRBJ2-5; 8 bases align to TRBD1. The trim removed 8 bases at V and 7 bases at J, leaving 12 bases unmatched. CDR1 is LNHDA, CDR2 SQIVND, per germline (reference sequence). CDR3 size: 14 residues. Filled out from reference TRBV19 and TRBJ2-5, the complete variable domain reads DGGITQSPKYLFRKEGQNVTLSCEQNLNHDAMYWYRQDPGQGLRLIYYSQIVNDFQKGDIAEGYSVSREKKESFPLTVTSAQKNPTAFYLCASARGQGLGTQYFGPGTRLLVL.

This clone is termed medium-sized. This chain connects TRBV30 to TRBJ1-2; D call uncertain. V was clipped by 1 base and J by 8 bases, with 11 bases between them. The germline CDR1 and CDR2 sequences are GTSNPN and SVGIG (reference sequence). The CDR3 is 12 residues long. CDR3 in amino acids: CAWSETLIGYTF. The CDR3, as DNA: TGTGCCTGGAGTGAGACTCTCATAGGCTACACCTTC.

This clone has just a few counts. This sequence joins TRBV5-4 and TRBJ2-7, with D maybe TRBD2 (6 bases). CDR1 and CDR2 from the germline V gene are SGHNT and YYREEE (reference sequence). The CDR3 is made up of 13 amino acids. V gave up 5 bases and J gave up 5 bases, with 14 bases separating them. The CDR3 reads CASSRWEVDEQYF. CDR3 coding DNA: TGTGCCAGCAGTCGGTGGGAGGTCGACGAGCAGTACTTC.

This clone has only a few counts. The chain employs TRBV7-9 and TRBJ1-5, with 7 bases aligning to TRBD1. With 1 base clipped from V and 2 bases from J, the junction kept 2 bases outside the gene matches. This CDR3 contains 15 residues. In germline, CDR1 is SEHNR, CDR2 FQNEAQ (reference sequence). The chain's CDR3 is CASSLDRGGNQPQHF. For the CDR3, the DNA is TGTGCCAGCAGCTTAGACAGGGGTGGCAATCAGCCCCAGCATTTT.

This chain joins TRBV6-4 and TRBJ1-6; TRBD1 is a possible D gene (6 bases). Trimming cost V 6 bases and J 5 bases, with 11 bases left between them. Germline CDR1 and CDR2: MRHNA and SNTAGT. This CDR3 has 14 residues. The CDR3 here is CASRKDSNNSPLHF. CDR3 DNA sequence: TGTGCCAGCAGGAAGGACAGTAATAATTCACCCCTCCACTTT.

There are a few counts of this clone. This rearrangement joins TRBV19 to TRBJ1-6; possibly TRBD1 for D (6 bases). Per germline, CDR1 LNHDA and CDR2 SQIVND (reference sequence). The V end was cut by 4 bases, the J end by 6 bases, with 16 bases between. The CDR3 spans 16 residues. DNA of the CDR3: TGTGCCAGTAGTACCGCCTGGACAGTGACTAATTCACCCCTCCACTTT. This sequence encodes CASSTAWTVTNSPLHF. Looking up the rest from reference TRBV19 and TRBJ1-6 gives the full variable domain: DGGITQSPKYLFRKEGQNVTLSCEQNLNHDAMYWYRQDPGQGLRLIYYSQIVNDFQKGDIAEGYSVSREKKESFPLTVTSAQKNPTAFYLCASSTAWTVTNSPLHFGNGTRLTVT.

The rearrangement uses TRBV7-2 and TRBJ2-3, with 11 bases identical to TRBD2. Looked up from germline, CDR1 is SGHTA and CDR2 is FQGNSA. J was trimmed by 4 bases and V by 2 bases; bases with no gene match: 11. There are 18 residues in the CDR3. This CDR3 is CASSLSVSSGGAPDTQYF. DNA of the CDR3: TGTGCCAGCAGCTTATCTGTTAGTAGCGGGGGGGCCCCAGATACGCAGTATTTT.

This chain links TRBV4-2 with TRBJ2-2, with TRBD2 identical over 8 bases. The CDR3 consists of 15 residues. In germline, CDR1 is LGHNA, CDR2 YNFKEQ. V dropped 3 bases and J dropped 7; count of bases not matched to a gene: 7. CDR3 region: CASSHGAGASGELFF. CDR3 sequence (DNA): TGTGCCAGCAGCCACGGAGCGGGAGCAAGCGGGGAGCTGTTTTTT.

There are a few counts of this clone. The CDR3 region is CASSGRGAGYTF. The CDR3 nucleotides read TGTGCCAGCAGTGGACGGGGGGCTGGCTACACCTTC. The gene calls are TRBV28 and TRBJ1-2; D may be TRBD1 (6 bases). The V gene's germline CDR1 is MDHEN and CDR2 SYDVKM. Between the trimmed V and J ends, which lost 5 bases and 7 bases, there was a span of 11 bases. CDR3 length equals 12 residues.

The V call is TRBV7-2, the J call TRBJ2-7; D is unclear. Germline assignment: CDR1 SGHTA and CDR2 FQGNSA. The V end lost 1 base, the J end lost 4 bases, and 17 bases lay between the germline ends. The CDR3 totals 16 residues. The CDR3 coding sequence is TGTGCCAGCAGCTTAGGATTGCTCCGGGCCGCATACGAGCAGTACTTC. This sequence encodes CASSLGLLRAAYEQYF.

In this sample, this clone turned up a few times. The chain couples TRBV2 to TRBJ1-2; the match to TRBD1 covers 9 bases. J gave up 8 bases and V 6 bases, and 7 bases lay outside the gene matches. There are 13 residues in the CDR3. Germline loops: CDR1 SNHLY, CDR2 FYNNEI. This CDR3 is CASRKDRGGGYTF. The CDR3 nucleotides read TGTGCCAGCAGAAAGGACAGGGGTGGGGGCTACACCTTC. Looking up the rest from reference TRBV2 and TRBJ1-2 gives the full variable domain: EPEVTQTPSHQVTQMGQEVILRCVPISNHLYFYWYRQILGQKVEFLVSFYNNEISEKSEIFDDQFSVERPDGSNFTLKIRSTKLEDSAMYFCASRKDRGGGYTFGSGTRLTVV.

The gene calls are TRBV5-1 and TRBJ2-3; D unresolved. Trimming removed 0 bases at V and 4 bases at J, with 9 bases between. Per germline, CDR1 SGHRS and CDR2 YFSETQ. This CDR3 spans 14 amino acids. Here the CDR3 DNA reads TGCGCCAGCAGCTTGGGGGTATTAGCAGATACGCAGTATTTT. Translated: CASSLGVLADTQYF.

The gene calls are TRBV4-3 and TRBJ1-1; the D is unclear. V dropped 1 base and J dropped 0 bases, with 9 bases sitting between them. Germline-derived CDR1 and CDR2 are LGHNA and YSLEER. The CDR3 is 15 amino acids. The CDR3 nucleotides are TGCGCCAGCAGCCAAGGGGCGTACATGAACACTGAAGCTTTCTTT. This codes for CASSQGAYMNTEAFF.

The chain links TRBV27 to TRBJ1-1; TRBD1 is a possible D gene (5 bases). Looked up from germline, CDR1 is MNHEY and CDR2 is SMNVEV (reference sequence). This CDR3 region has 13 residues. V lost 2 bases to trimming and J lost 4 bases, with 8 bases between them. In DNA, the CDR3 is TGTGCCAGCAGTTTAGTGGGGGGCACTGAAGCTTTCTTT. As protein: CASSLVGGTEAFF.

The rearrangement uses TRBV4-3 and TRBJ2-1; D not certain. Looked up from germline, CDR1 is LGHNA and CDR2 is YSLEER. V lost 0 bases and J 3 bases, leaving 12 bases between the germline ends. This CDR3 is 16 amino acids long. For the CDR3, the DNA is TGCGCCAGCAGCCAAGATTGGCGCGCCGACTACAATGAGCAGTTCTTC. Protein sequence: CASSQDWRADYNEQFF.

V usage is TRBV10-3 and J usage is TRBJ2-5; D may correspond to TRBD1 or TRBD2 (5 bases each). Looked up from germline, CDR1 is ENHRY and CDR2 is SYGVKD. The ends were cut back, 0 bases at V and 2 bases at J, with 10 bases in the middle. This CDR3 spans 15 amino acids. The CDR3 nucleotides read TGTGCCATCAGTGAGTCCCGGGGCGCACAAGAGACCCAGTACTTC. Translating gives CAISESRGAQETQYF.

About this clone itself: Within the sample, other DNA sequences also encode this same CDR3. The V and J genes are TRBV5-1 and TRBJ2-1; the D is unclear. This CDR3 has 11 residues. Looked up from germline, CDR1 is SGHRS and CDR2 is YFSETQ. The germline V and J ends were trimmed by 4 bases and 4 bases, with 3 bases remaining between them. DNA for the CDR3: TGCGCCAGCAGCGAATACAATGAGCAGTTCTTC. Amino acid sequence: CASSEYNEQFF.

This clone showed up just a few times. The chain uses TRBV18 and TRBJ2-7; 14 bases line up with TRBD2. V trimming: 3 bases; J trimming: 3 bases; junction bases outside the gene matches: 4. CDR3 size: 16 residues. Germline V gene data show CDR1 as KGHSH and CDR2 as LQKENI. Here the CDR3 reads CASSPGLAGEGYEQYF. The DNA for the CDR3 is TGTGCCAGCTCACCGGGACTAGCGGGAGAAGGCTACGAGCAGTACTTC.

The chain carries TRBV19 and TRBJ1-5; D remains unclear. Germline V gene data show CDR1 as LNHDA and CDR2 as SQIVND (reference sequence). V lost 4 bases and J lost 0, with 13 bases in between. The CDR3 spans 16 residues. CDR3 residues: CASSRIGTVSNQPQHF. CDR3 DNA sequence: TGTGCCAGTAGTAGGATAGGCACAGTTAGCAATCAGCCCCAGCATTTT.

This clone was seen only once. The chain carries TRBV9 and TRBJ2-7, with 7 bases matching TRBD1. Per the germline V gene, CDR1 is SGDLS and CDR2 is YYNGEE. V gave up 4 bases and J gave up 5 bases; unmatched junction bases: 12. This CDR3 is 15 amino acids long. The CDR3, as DNA: TGTGCCAGCAGCCTAAATATACAGGGGCGGGACGAGCAGTACTTC. Amino acid sequence: CASSLNIQGRDEQYF.

V usage is TRBV7-3 and J usage is TRBJ2-1, with 10 bases fitting TRBD2. Germline V lookup: CDR1 SGHTA, CDR2 FQGTGA. The V gene end was trimmed by 3 bases and the J gene end by 4 bases; junction bases not matched to a gene: 3. This CDR3 contains 15 residues. CDR3: CASSFSGREYNEQFF. The CDR3, as DNA: TGTGCCAGCAGCTTCAGCGGGAGGGAGTACAATGAGCAGTTCTTC.

V is TRBV7-2 and J is TRBJ1-5, with D possibly being TRBD1 (6 bases). Germline lookup yields CDR1 SGHTA and CDR2 FQGNSA. The CDR3 contains 15 residues. Trimming took off 4 bases at V and 2 bases at J, with 12 bases between the two ends. The CDR3 reads CASSSLGGGNQPQHF. In nucleotides, the CDR3 is TGTGCCAGCAGCTCTCTCGGGGGCGGCAATCAGCCCCAGCATTTT.

The V call is TRBV29-1, the J call TRBJ2-6; D is unresolved. Germline CDR1 and CDR2: SQVTM and ANQGSEA. The CDR3 consists of 17 residues. The V and J ends lost 0 bases and 0 bases respectively, with 12 bases between them. The CDR3 loop reads CSVEDWSVTSGANVLTF. CDR3 DNA sequence: TGCAGCGTTGAAGACTGGTCTGTGACCTCTGGGGCCAACGTCCTGACTTTC.

This chain connects TRBV18 to TRBJ1-3, with TRBD1 as a possible D gene (6 bases). Germline V gene sequence: CDR1 KGHSH, CDR2 LQKENI. CDR3 length equals 15 residues. Trimming shortened V by 1 base and J by 0 bases, and 7 bases separated the two germline ends. The CDR3 DNA sequence: TGTGCCAGCTCACCACAGGGGGTCTCTGGAAACACCATATATTTT. Translation: CASSPQGVSGNTIYF.

J is TRBJ2-1 and V is TRBV27; 8 bases align to TRBD2. Germline CDR1 MNHEY, CDR2 SMNVEV (reference sequence). This CDR3 has 15 amino acids. J was trimmed by 4 bases and V by 6 bases; bases with no gene match: 8. CDR3 sequence (DNA): TGTGCCAGCAGCGCACTGGCGGGGGGTTACAATGAGCAGTTCTTC. This sequence encodes CASSALAGGYNEQFF.

This chain joins TRBV11-2 and TRBJ2-7; D is undetermined. The CDR3 length is 15 residues. V was pared by 0 bases and J by 4 bases, with 13 bases between. Germline V gives CDR1 SGHAT, CDR2 FQNNGV. The CDR3 protein is CASSLEGAAAYEQYF. CDR3 DNA: TGTGCCAGCAGCTTAGAAGGTGCGGCGGCATACGAGCAGTACTTC.

This rearrangement joins TRBV6-7 to TRBJ2-3, with D possibly TRBD2 on 5 matching bases. TRBV6-7 is designated an ORF whose function remains uncertain. V lost 6 bases and J lost 1, with 17 bases in between. The CDR3 spans 16 residues. The CDR3 spells CASRDLAPQGTDTQYF. CDR3 coding DNA: TGTGCCAGCAGAGACCTAGCCCCTCAGGGCACAGATACGCAGTATTTT.

The chain joins TRBV24-1 to TRBJ2-1; the D gene is possibly TRBD1 (6 bases). The V and J ends lost 6 bases and 4 bases respectively, with 15 bases between them. CDR1 KGHDR and CDR2 SFDVKD come from the germline V gene. This CDR3 has 15 residues. The CDR3 here is CATSTQGKTYNEQFF. For the CDR3, the DNA is TGTGCCACCAGTACACAGGGTAAGACTTACAATGAGCAGTTCTTC.

The rearrangement uses TRBV20-1 and TRBJ2-4, with TRBD2 matching over 9 bases. CDR1 DFQATT and CDR2 SNEGSKA come from the germline V gene (reference sequence). J was trimmed by 5 bases and V by 3 bases; bases with no gene match: 5. The CDR3 has 14 amino acids. CDR3 coding DNA: TGCAGTGCTAGTTTCGCTAGCGGGGAAAACATTCAGTACTTC. Its translation: CSASFASGENIQYF.

The chain has TRBV27 and TRBJ1-3, with 9 bases identical to TRBD1. The CDR3 loop spans 15 amino acids. The trim removed 5 bases at V and 6 bases at J, leaving 8 bases unmatched. Germline V CDR1 and CDR2: MNHEY, SMNVEV (reference sequence). The CDR3: CASSKWDRDENTIYF. CDR3 DNA: TGTGCCAGCAGTAAATGGGACAGGGACGAAAACACCATATATTTT.

The V call is TRBV6-5, the J call TRBJ2-1; D unclear. Trimming left V 0 bases short and J 4 bases short, with 7 bases between. This CDR3 has 14 residues. Germline V gene data show CDR1 as MNHEY and CDR2 as SVGAGI. CDR3: CASSYSAAYNEQFF. The CDR3 DNA follows: TGTGCCAGCAGTTACTCGGCAGCGTACAATGAGCAGTTCTTC.

This chain links TRBV7-8 with TRBJ1-4; 8 bases map to TRBD1. Germline V gene lookup returns CDR1 SGHVS and CDR2 FQNEAQ. The CDR3 has 17 amino acids. V trimming: 2 bases; J trimming: 8 bases; junction bases outside the gene matches: 13. This chain's CDR3 is CASSLNVIQGGREKLFF. As DNA, the CDR3 is TGTGCCAGCAGCTTAAACGTTATACAGGGGGGTCGGGAAAAACTGTTTTTT.